The 9 T cell receptor beta chains given below trace back to one sample, sequenced in a study of blood T cell repertoires in COVID-19. Here immunoSEQ multiplex PCR was the method, and the copy in TCRdb shows in-frame clones only, minus some. Found here are around 200,000 clones, approximately 80% of them singletons; the top ten hold approximately 7.1%. The specimen sequenced was peripheral blood. The receptors were gathered from a human donor in a cohort sampled during active COVID-19.

This clone was observed a handful of times. This sequence joins TRBV5-4 and TRBJ1-2; TRBD1 matches at 8 bases. Per the germline V gene, CDR1 is SGHNT and CDR2 is YYREEE (reference sequence). Losses at the gene ends were 3 bases for V and 2 bases for J; bases not matched to a gene: 6. The CDR3 runs to 15 residues. CDR3 bases: TGTGCCAGCAGCTATTGGACAGGGTCAAACTATGGCTACACCTTC. Translated: CASSYWTGSNYGYTF.

The CDR3 sequence is CASSLTSGGSWGTQYF. The DNA of the CDR3 is TGTGCCAGCAGCCTGACTAGCGGGGGGTCGTGGGGGACCCAGTACTTC. The V gene is TRBV7-6, the J gene TRBJ2-5; 13 bases are shared with TRBD2. Looked up from germline, CDR1 is SGHVS and CDR2 is FNYEAQ. The junction had 10 bases not matched to a gene; V was cut back by 5 bases and J by 7 bases. The CDR3 sequence is 16 residues long.

This chain connects TRBV2 to TRBJ1-1; no clear D. Germline V gene sequence: CDR1 SNHLY, CDR2 FYNNEI. Trimming took 7 bases from V and 5 from J, leaving 8 bases between them. CDR3 length equals 11 residues. For the CDR3, the DNA is TGTGCCAGCACTCCTAGGACTGAAGCTTTCTTT. This gives the protein CASTPRTEAFF.

The genes are TRBV7-2 and TRBJ2-7; 11 bases match TRBD2. CDR3 length: 15 residues. Germline loops: CDR1 SGHTA, CDR2 FQGNSA. Unmatched junction bases numbered 5, after V lost 3 bases and J lost 4 bases. As DNA, the CDR3 is TGTGCCAGCAGCTTGCTAGCGGGGGGCTCATACGAGCAGTACTTC. As protein: CASSLLAGGSYEQYF.

V and J are TRBV3-1 (or the pseudogene TRBV3-2) and TRBJ2-3, with 9 bases identical to TRBD2. This CDR3 is 18 amino acids long. Trimming took 4 bases from V and 1 from J; bases not matched to a gene: 12. CDR1 is LGHDT and CDR2 is YNNKEL in the germline V gene (reference sequence). The CDR3 region is CASSPVPWAGGGTDTQYF. CDR3 sequence (DNA): TGTGCCAGCAGCCCGGTACCCTGGGCGGGGGGGGGCACAGATACGCAGTATTTT.

The chain couples TRBV10-3 to TRBJ1-2, with D perhaps TRBD1 (5 bases). CDR1 is ENHRY, CDR2 SYGVKD, per germline. This CDR3 contains 16 residues. Trimming cost V 3 bases and J 4 bases, with 18 bases left between them. The CDR3 DNA is TGTGCCATCAGTGATTGGTCCAGGGAAGAGTCCTATGGCTACACCTTC. Protein product: CAISDWSREESYGYTF.

CDR3 sequence (DNA): TGTGCCAGCAGTGAAGCGCTTCTGGGGCTAGCGGGGGGGCGTTACGAGCAGTACTTC. As protein: CASSEALLGLAGGRYEQYF. The rearrangement links TRBV2 to TRBJ2-7; 12 bases align to TRBD2. The ends lost 0 bases at V and 4 bases at J; junction bases unmatched: 13. Germline values: CDR1 SNHLY, CDR2 FYNNEI. The CDR3 is 19 residues long.

V gene TRBV5-1 combines with J gene TRBJ1-4; 7 bases match TRBD1. This CDR3 contains 13 residues. Germline V CDR1 and CDR2: SGHRS, YFSETQ. V lost 6 bases, J lost 8 bases, and 7 bases stayed unmatched. CDR3 DNA: TGCGCCAGCAATAAGGGGGCGGGGGAAAAACTGTTTTTT. Encoded protein: CASNKGAGEKLFF.

This sequence joins TRBV19 and TRBJ2-5; tentatively, D is TRBD1 (6 bases). In germline, CDR1 is LNHDA, CDR2 SQIVND (reference sequence). The CDR3 is 14 amino acids. Trimming shortened V by 8 bases and J by 5 bases, and 18 bases separated the two germline ends. The CDR3 DNA is TGTGCCAGTGTGGCCCAGGGGTCCGTTGAGACCCAGTACTTC. Translation: CASVAQGSVETQYF.